The clone carrying this TCR beta chain was recorded at least ten times. What it binds is unknown. The authors reverse transcribed all of the isolated RNA, so sequencing captured expressed TCRB transcripts. The table came from immunoSEQ multiplex PCR; TCRdb's copy has only in-frame clones and leaves some out. The sample contains about 160,000 clones, less than 9.5% of which appear only once. This entry belongs to a study of beta chain features in type 1 diabetes. Findings and limits, study-wide: Type 1 diabetes patients had moderately but significantly shorter TCRB CDR3s in all four CD4+ subsets.

This TCR was recovered from a woman between 35 and 50 years old with type 1 diabetes. Sequenced material: central memory CD4+ T cells from blood.

The CDR3 region has the DNA TGCAGAGCAGGGTCGAACACTGAAGCTTTCTTT. As protein: CRAGSNTEAFF. This sequence joins TRBV20-1 and TRBJ1-1; possibly TRBD1 for D (5 bases). The CDR3 loop spans 11 amino acids. Looked up from germline, CDR1 is DFQATT and CDR2 is SNEGSKA (reference sequence).